A single sample gave rise to the 19 T cell receptor beta chains below, sequenced in a study of blood T cell repertoires in COVID-19. Measured with immunoSEQ multiplex PCR; TCRdb has only the in-frame clones, and not every one. The data hold roughly 190,000 clones, with around 84% observed a single time. Sequences were obtained from PBMCs or T cells enriched from blood (not recorded which). These TCRs come from a young woman who had been exposed to COVID-19.

This sequence joins TRBV30 and TRBJ1-1, with a possible D match to TRBD1 (5 bases). V lost 2 bases to trimming and J lost 1 base, with 8 bases between them. The CDR3 length is 13 residues. Germline CDR1 reads GTSNPN; CDR2 reads SVGIG (reference sequence). The CDR3 here is CAWSSDRNTEAFF. The CDR3, as DNA: TGTGCCTGGAGTTCCGACAGGAACACTGAAGCTTTCTTT.

This chain joins TRBV18 and TRBJ1-6, with D perhaps TRBD1 (5 bases). The V and J ends lost 3 bases and 6 bases respectively, with 18 bases between them. The CDR3 consists of 17 residues. Germline V CDR1 and CDR2: KGHSH, LQKENI. For the CDR3, the DNA is TGTGCCAGCTCACCCGGACAAGCGGGGCTCGGTAATTCACCCCTCCACTTT. Its translation: CASSPGQAGLGNSPLHF.

J is TRBJ1-5 and V is TRBV7-9, with TRBD1 identical over 7 bases. The CDR3 is 14 amino acids. Germline trimming cut 5 bases from V and 2 bases from J; bases unmatched to any gene: 3. The V gene's germline CDR1 is SEHNR and CDR2 FQNEAQ (reference sequence). The CDR3 DNA follows: TGTGCCAGCAGCCGACAGGGTGGCAATCAGCCCCAGCATTTT. Translation: CASSRQGGNQPQHF.

Only a few counts were recorded for this clone. The chain carries TRBV7-8 and TRBJ1-3; the D gene is possibly TRBD1 (5 bases). The germline V gene has CDR1 SGHVS and CDR2 FQNEAQ. V lost 6 bases and J 1 base, leaving 7 bases between the germline ends. CDR3 length: 13 residues. The CDR3 spells CASSAGSGNTIYF. The CDR3 DNA follows: TGTGCCAGCAGTGCAGGGTCTGGAAACACCATATATTTT.

This clone was seen a handful of times. V is TRBV25-1 and J is TRBJ2-1; 9 bases line up with TRBD1. Germline CDR1 is MGHDK and CDR2 is SYGVNS. The CDR3 runs 15 residues. V lost 5 bases to trimming and J lost 6 bases; unmatched junction nucleotides: 8. The CDR3 loop is CASSPRDRGGNEQFF. CDR3 in DNA: TGTGCCAGCAGTCCCAGAGACAGGGGGGGCAATGAGCAGTTCTTC.

The V and J genes are TRBV15 and TRBJ2-3; D might be TRBD2 (6 bases). The CDR3 spans 14 residues. With 8 bases removed from V and 4 bases from J, the gap between germline ends came to 16 bases. CDR1 is LNHNV and CDR2 is YYDKDF in the germline V gene (reference sequence). CDR3 region: CATGGSNSPDTQYF. Here the CDR3 DNA reads TGTGCCACCGGGGGGTCAAACAGCCCAGATACGCAGTATTTT. Variable domain in full (rest from reference TRBV15 and TRBJ2-3): DAMVIQNPRYQVTQFGKPVTLSCSQTLNHNVMYWYQQKSSQAPKLLFHYYDKDFNNEADTPDNFQSRRPNTSFCFLDIRSPGLGDTAMYLCATGGSNSPDTQYFGPGTRLTVL.

The chain has TRBV19 and TRBJ1-6; D uncertain. Germline V gene sequence: CDR1 LNHDA, CDR2 SQIVND (reference sequence). The CDR3 has 15 residues. V was pared by 5 bases and J by 7 bases, with 15 bases between. CDR3 bases: TGTGCCAGTAGTGCTCAGTTTCATTCAAATTCACCCCTCCACTTT. It encodes CASSAQFHSNSPLHF.

This clone is a singleton in its sample. This chain links TRBV5-4 with TRBJ2-1; the D gene is possibly TRBD1 (6 bases). V dropped 3 bases and J dropped 4 bases, with 8 bases sitting between them. This CDR3 spans 13 amino acids. From germline, CDR1 is SGHNT and CDR2 YYREEE (reference sequence). The CDR3 protein is CASSSGQYNEQFF. The DNA of the CDR3 is TGTGCCAGCAGCTCCGGACAGTACAATGAGCAGTTCTTC.

The CDR3 here is CASGSGTNYEQYF. CDR3 bases: TGTGCCAGCGGATCCGGGACAAACTACGAGCAGTACTTC. The chain links TRBV9 to TRBJ2-7; possibly TRBD1 for D (6 bases). Germline V gene data show CDR1 as SGDLS and CDR2 as YYNGEE. This CDR3 spans 13 amino acids. Trimming cost V 7 bases and J 3 bases, with 14 bases left between them.

The V and J genes are TRBV28 and TRBJ2-7, with D tentatively TRBD2 (5 bases). Germline V gene lookup returns CDR1 MDHEN and CDR2 SYDVKM. There are 15 residues in the CDR3. The germline V and J ends were trimmed by 8 bases and 0 bases, with 17 bases remaining between them. This CDR3 reads CASLPRRESSYEQYF. CDR3 sequence (DNA): TGTGCCAGCCTCCCGCGCCGGGAAAGCTCCTACGAGCAGTACTTC.

Only one count was recorded for this clone. The chain links TRBV3-1 (or the pseudogene TRBV3-2) to TRBJ1-1, with D tentatively TRBD1 (5 bases). The V end lost 3 bases, the J end lost 1 base, and 9 bases lay between the germline ends. This CDR3 is 14 amino acids long. Germline V CDR1 and CDR2: LGHDT, YNNKEL (reference sequence). The CDR3 spells CASSQPGGNTEAFF. The CDR3 nucleotides read TGTGCCAGCAGCCAGCCGGGGGGGAACACTGAAGCTTTCTTT.

V gene TRBV7-8 combines with J gene TRBJ2-7; 13 bases line up with TRBD2. This CDR3 has 17 amino acids. Trimming took 1 base from V and 4 from J; bases not matched to a gene: 7. Germline V gene sequence: CDR1 SGHVS, CDR2 FQNEAQ. DNA for the CDR3: TGTGCCAGCAGCTTAGATTCGAGGACTAGCGGGAGTTACGAGCAGTACTTC. Residues: CASSLDSRTSGSYEQYF.

A single count supports this clone. The CDR3 nucleotides read TGTGCCTGGAGTGGGGACAGGGCAGACGGTGAAAAACTGTTTTTT. It is translated as CAWSGDRADGEKLFF. The J gene is TRBJ1-4, the V gene TRBV30, with 9 bases fitting TRBD1. The CDR3 consists of 15 residues. Germline V gene sequence: CDR1 GTSNPN, CDR2 SVGIG (reference sequence). V lost 1 base and J lost 7; bases outside the gene matches: 7. Full variable domain (missing parts from reference TRBV30 and TRBJ1-4): SQTIHQWPATLVQPVGSPLSLECTVEGTSNPNLYWYRQAAGRGLQLLFYSVGIGQISSEVPQNLSASRPQDRQFILSSKKLLLSDSGFYLCAWSGDRADGEKLFFGSGTQLSVL.

This chain joins TRBV6-5 and TRBJ1-6; 8 nucleotides agree with TRBD1. The CDR3 consists of 14 residues. With 8 bases clipped from V and 9 bases from J, the junction kept 9 bases outside the gene matches. Germline CDR1 and CDR2: MNHEY and SVGAGI. The CDR3 protein is CASLRQGATSPLHF. CDR3 bases: TGTGCCAGCCTCAGGCAGGGGGCTACTTCACCCCTCCACTTT.

Here the CDR3 reads CASSLLGGDNEQFF. CDR3 nucleotides: TGTGCCAGCAGCCTTCTAGGAGGGGACAATGAGCAGTTCTTC. V is TRBV13 and J is TRBJ2-1, with D perhaps TRBD2 (6 bases). Germline V gene sequence: CDR1 PRHDT, CDR2 FYEKMQ (reference sequence). This CDR3 has 14 amino acids. V lost 5 bases to trimming and J lost 5 bases, with 13 bases between them.

The chain links TRBV6-5 to TRBJ2-1; TRBD1 agrees at 8 bases. The CDR3 has 16 residues. CDR1 is MNHEY and CDR2 is SVGAGI in the germline V gene. J was trimmed by 7 bases and V by 2 bases; bases with no gene match: 10. The CDR3 DNA is TGTGCCAGCAGTTACCCTTCCTGGACAGGGAGGAATGAGCAGTTCTTC. This gives the protein CASSYPSWTGRNEQFF.

The rearrangement joins TRBV7-9 to TRBJ1-1, with 9 nucleotides matching TRBD1. The germline V gene has CDR1 SEHNR and CDR2 FQNEAQ (reference sequence). V lost 4 bases to trimming and J lost 1 base; unmatched junction nucleotides: 7. CDR3 length: 16 amino acids. The CDR3: CASSSTYRGPNTEAFF. The DNA for the CDR3 is TGTGCCAGCAGCTCCACTTACAGGGGGCCGAACACTGAAGCTTTCTTT.

V is TRBV4-3 and J is TRBJ1-2; 7 bases fit TRBD1. In germline, CDR1 is LGHNA, CDR2 YSLEER. Unmatched junction bases numbered 4, after V lost 3 bases and J lost 0 bases. This CDR3 is built from 15 residues. In DNA, the CDR3 is TGCGCCAGCAGCCACGGGGACAGCTCTAACTATGGCTACACCTTC. Protein sequence: CASSHGDSSNYGYTF.

This rearrangement joins TRBV27 to TRBJ2-7, with D uncertain. There are 13 residues in the CDR3. From germline, CDR1 is MNHEY and CDR2 SMNVEV (reference sequence). Deletions cut 4 bases from V and 3 bases from J, with 10 bases between. The CDR3 loop is CASSSVPLYEQYF. DNA for the CDR3: TGTGCCAGCAGTTCGGTCCCCCTCTACGAGCAGTACTTC.